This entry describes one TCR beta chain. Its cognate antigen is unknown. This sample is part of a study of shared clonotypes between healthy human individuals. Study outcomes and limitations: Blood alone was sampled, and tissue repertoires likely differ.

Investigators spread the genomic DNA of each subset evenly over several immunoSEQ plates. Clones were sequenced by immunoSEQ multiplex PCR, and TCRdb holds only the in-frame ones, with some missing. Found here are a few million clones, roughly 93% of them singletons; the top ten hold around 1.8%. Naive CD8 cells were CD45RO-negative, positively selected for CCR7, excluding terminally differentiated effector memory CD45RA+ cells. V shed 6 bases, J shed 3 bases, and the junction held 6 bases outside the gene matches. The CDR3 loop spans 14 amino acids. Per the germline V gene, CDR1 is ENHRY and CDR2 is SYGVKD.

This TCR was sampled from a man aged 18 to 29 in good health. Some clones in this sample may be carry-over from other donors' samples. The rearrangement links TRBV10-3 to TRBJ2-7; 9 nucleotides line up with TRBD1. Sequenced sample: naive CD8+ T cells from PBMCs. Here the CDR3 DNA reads TGTGCCATCAGGGCCGGGACAGGGAACTACGAGCAGTACTTC. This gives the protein CAIRAGTGNYEQYF.